This T cell receptor beta chain appears in the sequencing data of a study of regulatory T cells in long-lasting Graves disease. Building the TCR beta libraries relied on iRepertoire HTBI primers, and CDR3 regions underwent Arm-PCR. One entry per CDR3 protein, called by TCRdb with MiXCR from the multiplex PCR reads. Found here are roughly 400,000 distinct CDR3 sequences, less than 25% of them singletons; the top ten hold less than 25%. Sample time point: persistent/refractory GD, antithyroid drugs over 5 years with positive TRAb. The TCR library was prepared using RNA isolated from PBMCs. The receptor's source is a female donor with Graves disease. This sample comprised peripheral blood mononuclear cells (PBMCs), obtained when the disease was refractory, from a patient treated with antithyroid drugs.

The CDR3 bases are TGTGCCATCAGTGAGTCGCTGAGAGCGAACACTGAAGCTTTCTTT. It translates to CAISESLRANTEAFF. The genes are TRBV10-3 and TRBJ1-1; D uncertain. The V end lost 0 bases, the J end lost 1 base, and 9 bases lay between the germline ends. Germline loops: CDR1 ENHRY, CDR2 SYGVKD. The CDR3 contains 15 residues.